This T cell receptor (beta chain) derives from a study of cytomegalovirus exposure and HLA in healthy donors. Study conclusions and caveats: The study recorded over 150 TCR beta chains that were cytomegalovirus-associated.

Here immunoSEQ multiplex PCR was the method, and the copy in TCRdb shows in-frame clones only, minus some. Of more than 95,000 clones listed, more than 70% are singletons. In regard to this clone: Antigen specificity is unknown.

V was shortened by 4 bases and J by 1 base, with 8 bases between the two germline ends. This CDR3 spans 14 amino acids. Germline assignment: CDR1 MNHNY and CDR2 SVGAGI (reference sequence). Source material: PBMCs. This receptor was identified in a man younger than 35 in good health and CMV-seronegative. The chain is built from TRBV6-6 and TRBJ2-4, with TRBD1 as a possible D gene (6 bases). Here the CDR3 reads CASSFTGAKNIQYF. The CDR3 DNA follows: TGTGCCAGCAGTTTTACAGGGGCCAAAAACATTCAGTACTTC.